The 32 T cell receptor beta chains below were found in one sample sequenced in a study of cytomegalovirus exposure and HLA in healthy donors. Vbeta (60) and Jbeta (13) primers were used in the PCR. Here immunoSEQ multiplex PCR was the method, and the copy in TCRdb shows in-frame clones only, minus some. Altogether 110,000 to 150,000 clones are present, roughly 80% being singletons, with the ten largest covering roughly 1.2%. Sequenced: PBMCs. The receptors derive from a female donor in good health and CMV-seronegative.

V usage is TRBV9 and J usage is TRBJ2-3; D remains ambiguous. V lost 0 bases and J lost 1, with 9 bases in between. Germline V gene data show CDR1 as SGDLS and CDR2 as YYNGEE. The CDR3 loop spans 15 amino acids. CDR3 in amino acids: CASSVVVGGTDTQYF. CDR3 DNA sequence: TGTGCCAGCAGCGTAGTTGTGGGCGGCACAGATACGCAGTATTTT.

The rearrangement joins TRBV13 to TRBJ2-1, with 8 bases matching TRBD1. CDR1 and CDR2 from the germline V gene are PRHDT and FYEKMQ (reference sequence). This CDR3 comprises 14 residues. The trim removed 2 bases at V and 8 bases at J, leaving 5 bases unmatched. The DNA for the CDR3 is TGTGCCAGCAGCTTACAGGGGGCATTGGATGAGCAGTTCTTC. Its protein product is CASSLQGALDEQFF. Full variable domain (remainder filled in from reference TRBV13 and TRBJ2-1): AAGVIQSPRHLIKEKRETATLKCYPIPRHDTVYWYQQGPGQDPQFLISFYEKMQSDKGSIPDRFSAQQFSDYHSELNMSSLELGDSALYFCASSLQGALDEQFFGPGTRLTVL.

The chain is built from TRBV6-5 and TRBJ2-5, with 9 bases fitting TRBD1. The CDR3 length is 14 residues. The V and J ends lost 2 bases and 5 bases, in that order; junction bases with no gene match: 3. From germline, CDR1 is MNHEY and CDR2 SVGAGI. This chain's CDR3 is CASSYGTGRETQYF. CDR3 DNA: TGTGCCAGCAGTTACGGGACAGGGAGGGAGACCCAGTACTTC.

The gene calls are TRBV7-8 and TRBJ1-5, with D possibly TRBD1 on 6 matching bases. The ends were cut back, 2 bases at V and 5 bases at J, with 16 bases in the middle. The CDR3 length is 16 residues. Per the germline V gene, CDR1 is SGHVS and CDR2 is FQNEAQ. CDR3 protein: CASSLYLRGIDQPQHF. The CDR3 region has the DNA TGTGCCAGCAGCTTATATCTCAGGGGAATCGATCAGCCCCAGCATTTT.

This sequence joins TRBV23-1 and TRBJ1-2, with a tentative D call TRBD1 (5 bases). TRBV23-1 is an ORF, with its function uncertain. V lost 9 bases to trimming and J lost 5 bases, with 10 bases between them. The CDR3 is 11 amino acids. The DNA of the CDR3 is TGCGCCAGGGGGCGAAGATATGGCTACACCTTC. Translated, it gives CARGRRYGYTF.

This clone was observed a handful of times. The genes are TRBV10-2 and TRBJ1-4; TRBD1 agrees at 7 bases. CDR1 and CDR2 from the germline V gene are WSHSY and SAAADI. CDR3 length: 10 residues. This chain's CDR3 is CATGNEKLFF. CDR3 DNA: TGCGCGACAGGGAATGAAAAACTGTTTTTT.

The chain is built from TRBV27 and TRBJ2-7; D gene uncertain. The V gene's germline CDR1 is MNHEY and CDR2 SMNVEV (reference sequence). V was shortened by 3 bases and J by 4 bases, with 13 bases between the two germline ends. The CDR3 runs to 14 residues. The CDR3 spells CASSLRGSQYEQYF. The DNA for the CDR3 is TGTGCCAGCAGTTTGCGCGGTAGTCAGTACGAGCAGTACTTC.

The chain has TRBV5-6 and TRBJ2-7; weak D call: TRBD2 (7 bases). The V end lost 2 bases, the J end lost 4 bases, and 13 bases lay between the germline ends. The CDR3 is made up of 14 amino acids. Germline assignment: CDR1 SGHDT and CDR2 YYEEEE. The CDR3 here is CASSLGGAYYEQYF. CDR3 DNA sequence: TGTGCCAGCAGCTTAGGGGGGGCCTATTACGAGCAGTACTTC. The whole variable domain, remainder taken from reference TRBV5-6 and TRBJ2-7, is DAGVTQSPTHLIKTRGQQVTLRCSPKSGHDTVSWYQQALGQGPQFIFQYYEEEERQRGNFPDRFSGHQFPNYSSELNVNALLLGDSALYLCASSLGGAYYEQYFGPGTRLTVT.

A single count supports this clone. The chain links TRBV7-9 to TRBJ2-1; D perhaps matches TRBD2 (6 bases). The CDR3 length is 16 residues. The ends were cut back, 2 bases at V and 0 bases at J, with 11 bases in the middle. Looked up from germline, CDR1 is SEHNR and CDR2 is FQNEAQ (reference sequence). The CDR3 region is CASSLIVTSSYNEQFF. Written as DNA, the CDR3 is TGTGCCAGCAGCTTAATTGTGACTAGCTCCTACAATGAGCAGTTCTTC.

The chain uses TRBV10-1 and TRBJ1-1; D is possibly TRBD1 (5 bases). CDR3 length equals 13 residues. In germline, CDR1 is WNHNN, CDR2 SYGVQD (reference sequence). Between the trimmed V and J ends, which lost 6 bases and 3 bases, there was a span of 11 bases. Here the CDR3 reads CASSPGTYTEAFF. The CDR3 nucleotides read TGCGCCAGCAGCCCAGGGACTTACACTGAAGCTTTCTTT.

The V and J genes are TRBV18 and TRBJ1-1; possibly TRBD1 for D (5 bases). CDR3 length: 13 residues. The V gene's germline CDR1 is KGHSH and CDR2 LQKENI. Trimming removed 3 bases at V and 5 bases at J, with 10 bases between. CDR3: CASSPAGRTEAFF. The CDR3, as DNA: TGTGCCAGCTCACCCGCAGGGCGAACTGAAGCTTTCTTT.

This sequence joins TRBV5-4 and TRBJ2-5, with D hard to call. Germline CDR1 SGHNT, CDR2 YYREEE (reference sequence). This CDR3 contains 14 residues. Deletions cut 4 bases from V and 1 base from J, with 11 bases between. The CDR3 spells CASSRPDFQETQYF. CDR3 nucleotides: TGTGCCAGCAGCCGACCTGACTTCCAAGAGACCCAGTACTTC. The full variable domain, in which reference TRBV5-4 and TRBJ2-5 provide the parts outside the CDR3, is ETGVTQSPTHLIKTRGQQVTLRCSSQSGHNTVSWYQQALGQGPQFIFQYYREEENGRGNFPPRFSGLQFPNYSSELNVNALELDDSALYLCASSRPDFQETQYFGPGTRLLVL.

The chain joins TRBV29-1 to TRBJ2-5, with TRBD1 matching 8 bases. The ends lost 3 bases at V and 5 bases at J; junction bases unmatched: 2. CDR1 is SQVTM and CDR2 is ANQGSEA in the germline V gene. This CDR3 is 12 amino acids long. CDR3 in amino acids: CSVDRGQETQYF. CDR3 bases: TGCAGCGTTGACAGGGGGCAGGAGACCCAGTACTTC.

The V call is TRBV5-1, the J call TRBJ2-7; 7 bases match TRBD2. The CDR3 runs to 14 residues. The V gene end was trimmed by 4 bases and the J gene end by 2 bases; junction bases not matched to a gene: 6. Germline-derived CDR1 and CDR2 are SGHRS and YFSETQ. The CDR3 DNA follows: TGCGCCAGCAGCAAGGACGGGGGGACCTACGAGCAGTACTTC. Protein: CASSKDGGTYEQYF.

The count of this clone is one. The V and J genes are TRBV6-5 and TRBJ2-7; TRBD2 might be the D (6 bases). Deletions cut 5 bases from V and 6 bases from J, with 20 bases between. This CDR3 comprises 15 residues. Germline V gives CDR1 MNHEY, CDR2 SVGAGI. The CDR3 bases are TGTGCCAGCAGTGGCTTGACTAGTCCTTTAGGCGAGCAGTACTTC. As protein: CASSGLTSPLGEQYF.

The V gene is TRBV27, the J gene TRBJ2-7; the match to TRBD2 covers 7 bases. CDR1 and CDR2 from the germline V gene are MNHEY and SMNVEV (reference sequence). Germline trimming cut 3 bases from V and 0 bases from J; bases unmatched to any gene: 5. The CDR3 is 15 amino acids. The CDR3 DNA follows: TGTGCCAGCAGTTTGCGGGGCGGGAGCTCCTACGAGCAGTACTTC. This codes for CASSLRGGSSYEQYF.

V usage is TRBV18 and J usage is TRBJ2-5; D perhaps matches TRBD1 (6 bases). The CDR3 covers 16 residues. CDR1 and CDR2 from the germline V gene are KGHSH and LQKENI. V lost 1 base and J 0 bases, leaving 12 bases between the germline ends. The CDR3 is CASSPQGHIYQETQYF. Written as DNA, the CDR3 is TGTGCCAGCTCACCACAGGGACACATTTACCAAGAGACCCAGTACTTC.

CDR3 in amino acids: CASSLEVRAGSGTDTQYF. The CDR3 DNA is TGCGCCAGCAGCTTGGAGGTTCGGGCGGGATCTGGCACAGATACGCAGTATTTT. V gene TRBV5-1 combines with J gene TRBJ2-3; a possible D gene is TRBD2 (6 bases). V gave up 0 bases and J gave up 1 base, with 18 bases separating them. The germline gives CDR1 SGHRS, CDR2 YFSETQ. The CDR3 totals 18 residues.

The chain links TRBV28 to TRBJ2-1, with D perhaps TRBD2 (5 bases). The CDR3 consists of 15 residues. Germline V gives CDR1 MDHEN, CDR2 SYDVKM. Trimming cost V 2 bases and J 8 bases, with 16 bases left between them. CDR3 sequence: CASSLHVGSRDEQFF. The CDR3 DNA reads as TGTGCCAGCAGTTTACACGTGGGGAGTCGGGATGAGCAGTTCTTC.

This clone was seen only a few times. The rearrangement links TRBV18 to TRBJ1-1; D uncertain. The germline V gene has CDR1 KGHSH and CDR2 LQKENI. CDR3 length equals 13 residues. Trimming cost V 2 bases and J 6 bases, with 10 bases left between them. CDR3 residues: CASSPFEGPEAFF. Written as DNA, the CDR3 is TGTGCCAGCTCACCATTTGAGGGTCCTGAAGCTTTCTTT.

As regards this clone: The sample has other DNA sequences that encode this CDR3 too. This chain links TRBV29-1 with TRBJ2-2; 10 bases are shared with TRBD1. The germline V gene encodes CDR1 SQVTM and CDR2 ANQGSEA. The junction had 4 bases not matched to a gene; V was cut back by 4 bases and J by 5 bases. The CDR3 is made up of 14 amino acids. The CDR3 protein is CSVVRTGGTGELFF. DNA of the CDR3: TGCAGCGTTGTAAGGACAGGGGGAACCGGGGAGCTGTTTTTT.

V and J are TRBV5-4 and TRBJ1-5; no reliable D call. Trimming cost V 2 bases and J 3 bases, with 9 bases left between them. CDR1 and CDR2 from the germline V gene are SGHNT and YYREEE (reference sequence). This CDR3 contains 14 residues. CDR3 amino acids: CASSLGGHNQPQHF. DNA for the CDR3: TGTGCCAGCAGCTTAGGAGGGCACAATCAGCCCCAGCATTTT.

This chain links TRBV27 with TRBJ1-5, with D unresolved. The CDR3 has 14 residues. The germline V gene encodes CDR1 MNHEY and CDR2 SMNVEV (reference sequence). Trimming took 3 bases from V and 1 from J, leaving 7 bases between them. DNA for the CDR3: TGTGCCAGCAGTTTGCGTTCAAGCAATCAGCCCCAGCATTTT. This gives the protein CASSLRSSNQPQHF.

V and J are TRBV2 and TRBJ2-7, with 11 bases matching TRBD2. The CDR3 spans 14 residues. Germline V CDR1 and CDR2: SNHLY, FYNNEI. V trimming: 4 bases; J trimming: 7 bases; junction bases outside the gene matches: 6. The CDR3 sequence: CASSGRLAGREQYF. The CDR3 bases are TGTGCCAGCAGTGGTAGACTAGCGGGAAGGGAGCAGTACTTC.

This clone turned up a few times. V gene TRBV5-1 combines with J gene TRBJ2-7, with 11 positions matching TRBD2. V dropped 0 bases and J dropped 6; count of bases not matched to a gene: 11. In germline, CDR1 is SGHRS, CDR2 YFSETQ. The CDR3 runs to 17 residues. CDR3 DNA sequence: TGCGCCAGCAGCTTGGCCGGGGTAGCGGGAGGGCAGGGCGAGCAGTACTTC. Its translation is CASSLAGVAGGQGEQYF.

The chain combines TRBV27 with TRBJ2-5, with 13 positions matching TRBD2. V gave up 8 bases and J gave up 4 bases; unmatched junction bases: 10. Germline values: CDR1 MNHEY, CDR2 SMNVEV (reference sequence). CDR3 size: 16 residues. The CDR3 spells CASQKHGTSGVETQYF. DNA of the CDR3: TGTGCCAGCCAGAAACACGGGACTAGCGGGGTAGAGACCCAGTACTTC.

This clone was observed a few times. The genes are TRBV28 and TRBJ2-5; 7 bases agree with TRBD1. The DNA matches TRBJ2-7 better at its end, which makes the J call doubtful. Germline CDR1 reads MDHEN; CDR2 reads SYDVKM. The CDR3 extends over 14 amino acids. The DNA of the CDR3 is TGTGCCAGCAGTTTAGCGACAGGGTTTTACGAGCAGTACTTC. It yields the protein CASSLATGFYEQYF.

The chain recombines TRBV9 with TRBJ2-4; a possible D gene is TRBD2 (7 bases). This CDR3 is 14 amino acids long. With 5 bases removed from V and 11 bases from J, the gap between germline ends came to 20 bases. In germline, CDR1 is SGDLS, CDR2 YYNGEE. CDR3 residues: CASSPGRVGGVQYF. CDR3 DNA sequence: TGTGCCAGCAGTCCGGGGAGGGTAGGGGGGGTTCAGTACTTC.

The chain employs TRBV6-5 and TRBJ1-1; 7 bases agree with TRBD1. CDR3 size: 16 residues. V shed 0 bases and J 1 base; nucleotides not matched to a gene: 5. Per the germline V gene, CDR1 is MNHEY and CDR2 is SVGAGI. The CDR3 nucleotides read TGTGCCAGCAGTTACTCGACTACAGGGGCGAACACTGAAGCTTTCTTT. Encoded protein: CASSYSTTGANTEAFF.

The rearrangement links TRBV5-1 to TRBJ1-1, with 8 bases lining up with TRBD1. This CDR3 has 15 amino acids. Germline assignment: CDR1 SGHRS and CDR2 YFSETQ. V dropped 3 bases and J dropped 2; count of bases not matched to a gene: 6. The CDR3 bases are TGCGCCAGCAGCTCGGACAGGGAATATAACACTGAAGCTTTCTTT. Encoded protein: CASSSDREYNTEAFF.

The chain carries TRBV4-2 and TRBJ2-6, with 7 bases identical to TRBD1. The trim removed 3 bases at V and 0 bases at J, leaving 5 bases unmatched. Germline lookup yields CDR1 LGHNA and CDR2 YNFKEQ. CDR3 length equals 17 residues. The CDR3 reads CASSHTGENSGANVLTF. Written as DNA, the CDR3 is TGTGCCAGCAGCCATACAGGGGAGAACTCTGGGGCCAACGTCCTGACTTTC.

This rearrangement joins TRBV6-1 to TRBJ1-2, with D possibly being TRBD1 (5 bases). The V and J ends lost 10 bases and 4 bases respectively, with 16 bases between them. Germline V CDR1 and CDR2: MNHNS, SASEGT. CDR3 length: 13 residues. CDR3 DNA sequence: TGTGCCATCCAATCGGGGGTCCTCTATGGCTACACCTTC. It is translated as CAIQSGVLYGYTF.